The text below deals with one TCR beta chain. These data come from a study of T cell changes during pregnancy in multiple sclerosis. The germline V gene has CDR1 SGDLS and CDR2 YYNGEE. CDR3 length equals 16 residues. V lost 2 bases and J 0 bases, leaving 9 bases between the germline ends. Here immunoSEQ multiplex PCR was the method, and the copy in TCRdb shows in-frame clones only, minus some. The sample lists some 80,000 clones; approximately 93% were seen once. Sequences were derived from peripheral blood, sampled in the first trimester of pregnancy. This clonotype was obtained from a female donor with multiple sclerosis, enrolled in a pregnancy study. This chain links TRBV9 with TRBJ2-6, with no clear D. The CDR3 DNA follows: TGTGCCAGCAGCGTGGGCCCCAACTCTGGGGCCAACGTCCTGACTTTC. Translated, it gives CASSVGPNSGANVLTF.